This TCR beta chain originates from a study of beta chain features in type 1 diabetes. Losses at the gene ends were 2 bases for V and 5 bases for J; bases not matched to a gene: 20. CDR3 size: 19 residues. The germline CDR1 and CDR2 sequences are SGHTA and FQGNSA. Study-level findings and limits: TCRB CDR3s from Type 1 diabetes patients were moderately but significantly shorter in all four CD4+ subsets.

This clone came up a few times. What it binds is unknown. Every isolated RNA sample was fully reverse transcribed, so sequencing captured expressed TCRB transcripts. TCRdb's table, derived via immunoSEQ multiplex PCR, lists solely in-frame clones and lacks some. The repertoire holds about 250,000 clones, with under 13% as singletons. V gene TRBV7-2 combines with J gene TRBJ2-7, with TRBD1 identical over 8 bases. Material: naive CD4+ T cells from blood. This receptor was obtained from a man between 25 and 39 years old with type 1 diabetes. The DNA of the CDR3 is TGTGCCAGCAGCTTATCTGGCTCAGCCTGGACAGGGAATTTCCACGAGCAGTACTTC. Protein product: CASSLSGSAWTGNFHEQYF. The variable domain in full, completed from reference TRBV7-2 and TRBJ2-7, reads GAGVSQSPSNKVTEKGKDVELRCDPISGHTALYWYRQSLGQGLEFLIYFQGNSAPDKSGLPSDRFSAERTGGSVSTLTIQRTQQEDSAVYLCASSLSGSAWTGNFHEQYFGPGTRLTVT.